This passage covers 16 T cell receptor beta chains from one sample sequenced in a study of cytomegalovirus exposure and HLA in healthy donors. Primers for the PCR totalled 60 Vbeta and 13 Jbeta. The data were produced by immunoSEQ multiplex PCR, yet TCRdb's version contains in-frame clones alone and is incomplete. This sample has about 140,000 clones, with 80% to 90% found just once. The sequencing sample was made of PBMCs. The receptor source for this set is a woman aged 40 to 50 in good health and CMV-seropositive.

This clone was picked up a small number of times. This chain connects TRBV6-5 to TRBJ2-7, with TRBD1 matching 10 bases. The CDR3 totals 14 residues. The V gene end was trimmed by 7 bases and the J gene end by 3 bases; junction bases not matched to a gene: 6. In germline, CDR1 is MNHEY, CDR2 SVGAGI. The CDR3: CASTRDRGFYEQYF. The CDR3 DNA is TGTGCCAGCACCCGGGACAGGGGATTCTACGAGCAGTACTTC.

The V call is TRBV5-1, the J call TRBJ2-7, with 9 bases that match TRBD1. CDR3 length equals 15 residues. V shed 4 bases, J shed 5 bases, and the junction held 10 bases outside the gene matches. Germline V gives CDR1 SGHRS, CDR2 YFSETQ. This chain's CDR3 is CASSIAGTGLDEQYF. The CDR3 DNA sequence: TGCGCCAGCAGCATCGCCGGGACAGGGCTCGACGAGCAGTACTTC.

This clone was counted between two and nine times. The rearrangement links TRBV15 to TRBJ2-1; 13 positions match TRBD2. CDR3 size: 16 residues. Losses at the gene ends were 6 bases for V and 7 bases for J; bases not matched to a gene: 9. Germline values: CDR1 LNHNV, CDR2 YYDKDF (reference sequence). This chain's CDR3 is CATRGTSGTFWNEQFF. CDR3 bases: TGTGCCACCAGGGGGACTAGCGGGACTTTTTGGAATGAGCAGTTCTTC.

This clone occurred a few times. This chain connects TRBV5-3 to TRBJ2-1; D gene unclear. TRBV5-3 carries the ORF label, with uncertain function. Deletions cut 3 bases from V and 5 bases from J, with 9 bases between. This CDR3 region has 13 residues. CDR3 residues: CARSSVSHNEQFF. The CDR3 nucleotides are TGTGCCAGAAGCTCGGTCTCACACAATGAGCAGTTCTTC.

The table lists this clone with a count of one. The chain has TRBV6-6 and TRBJ2-7; TRBD2 matches 14 bases. The ends lost 8 bases at V and 7 bases at J; junction bases unmatched: 4. The CDR3 covers 13 residues. Germline lookup yields CDR1 MNHNY and CDR2 SVGAGI (reference sequence). Written as DNA, the CDR3 is TGTGCCAGCCGACTAGCGGGAGGGGATGAGCAGTACTTC. Its protein is CASRLAGGDEQYF.

This chain joins TRBV7-6 and TRBJ2-1; D gene unclear. Trimming pared 1 base from V and 8 bases from J, leaving 6 bases between. This CDR3 has 12 residues. In germline, CDR1 is SGHVS, CDR2 FNYEAQ. The DNA for the CDR3 is TGTGCCAGCAGCTTAGTTCCGGATGAGCAGTTCTTC. The encoded protein is CASSLVPDEQFF.

The chain carries TRBV6-5 and TRBJ2-7, with a possible D match to TRBD1 (5 bases). The CDR3 is 16 residues long. V was cut by 0 bases and J by 5 bases, with 17 bases left in between. Germline V gene sequence: CDR1 MNHEY, CDR2 SVGAGI. The chain's CDR3 is CASSYSAGQGSHEQYF. The CDR3 DNA reads TGTGCCAGCAGTTACTCGGCTGGGCAGGGTAGCCACGAGCAGTACTTC.

This rearrangement joins TRBV27 to TRBJ2-3, with 13 nucleotides matching TRBD2. J was trimmed by 1 base and V by 0 bases; bases with no gene match: 13. Germline assignment: CDR1 MNHEY and CDR2 SMNVEV (reference sequence). The CDR3 totals 21 residues. As DNA, the CDR3 is TGTGCCAGCAGTTTATCCCCGGCCCAACTAGCGGGGGGGCCGGGCACAGATACGCAGTATTTT. Translation gives CASSLSPAQLAGGPGTDTQYF.

J is TRBJ1-1 and V is TRBV5-6; D possibly corresponds to TRBD1 (6 bases). The CDR3 loop spans 15 amino acids. From germline, CDR1 is SGHDT and CDR2 YYEEEE. V lost 0 bases to trimming and J lost 4 bases, with 13 bases between them. The CDR3 DNA follows: TGTGCCAGCAGCTTGGATGGGGGCCCTGGCACTGAAGCTTTCTTT. Encoded protein: CASSLDGGPGTEAFF.

V is TRBV7-3 and J is TRBJ2-2; maybe TRBD1 (6 bases). The CDR3 totals 13 residues. Germline V gene data show CDR1 as SGHTA and CDR2 as FQGTGA. V was cut by 6 bases and J by 2 bases, with 7 bases left in between. This CDR3 is CASRQGNTGELFF. Written as DNA, the CDR3 is TGTGCCAGCAGACAGGGAAACACCGGGGAGCTGTTTTTT.

J is TRBJ2-1 and V is TRBV29-1; 8 bases map to TRBD1. The CDR3 contains 10 residues. Unmatched junction bases numbered 5, after V lost 7 bases and J lost 12 bases. Germline V CDR1 and CDR2: SQVTM, ANQGSEA. CDR3 amino acids: CSGMTGVQFF. DNA for the CDR3: TGCAGCGGGATGACAGGGGTGCAGTTCTTC.

V gene TRBV6-1 combines with J gene TRBJ2-5, with 10 positions matching TRBD2. With the DNA end fitting TRBJ2-7 better, the J assignment may be wrong. The CDR3 is 15 amino acids. Germline V gives CDR1 MNHNS, CDR2 SASEGT. CDR3 region: CASSLGLADLYEQYF. DNA for the CDR3: TGTGCCAGCAGTCTAGGACTAGCGGACCTTTACGAGCAGTACTTC.

CDR3 nucleotide sequence: TGTGCCAGTAGTATCTCATCTAGCGGGGCTAGCACAGATACGCAGTATTTT. Translated: CASSISSSGASTDTQYF. This rearrangement joins TRBV19 to TRBJ2-3; 9 nucleotides line up with TRBD2. Germline CDR1 LNHDA, CDR2 SQIVND (reference sequence). The CDR3 has 17 amino acids. Trimming removed 3 bases from V and 0 bases from J; junction bases left unmatched: 7.

This clone was counted once. V is TRBV13 and J is TRBJ2-1; 14 bases align to TRBD2. The CDR3 runs to 16 residues. Germline CDR1 reads PRHDT; CDR2 reads FYEKMQ (reference sequence). V was pared by 5 bases and J by 6 bases, with 6 bases of the junction left unmatched. CDR3 nucleotides: TGTGCCAGCAGCCAAAGGGGACTAGCGGGAGTCAATGAGCAGTTCTTC. This codes for CASSQRGLAGVNEQFF.

V gene TRBV14 combines with J gene TRBJ2-5; D is unclear. V dropped 1 base and J dropped 11 bases, with 11 bases sitting between them. Germline CDR1 reads SGHDN; CDR2 reads FVKESK. CDR3 length equals 12 residues. CDR3 residues: CASSQGLLEQYF. In DNA, the CDR3 is TGTGCCAGCAGCCAAGGTTTACTGGAGCAGTACTTC.

The chain couples TRBV7-9 to TRBJ2-2; 9 bases agree with TRBD1. The CDR3 is 16 amino acids. V gave up 5 bases and J gave up 3 bases; unmatched junction bases: 7. CDR1 is SEHNR and CDR2 is FQNEAQ in the germline V gene (reference sequence). The chain's CDR3 is CASSPRWDRDTGELFF. The CDR3 DNA follows: TGTGCCAGCAGCCCGAGGTGGGACAGGGACACCGGGGAGCTGTTTTTT.